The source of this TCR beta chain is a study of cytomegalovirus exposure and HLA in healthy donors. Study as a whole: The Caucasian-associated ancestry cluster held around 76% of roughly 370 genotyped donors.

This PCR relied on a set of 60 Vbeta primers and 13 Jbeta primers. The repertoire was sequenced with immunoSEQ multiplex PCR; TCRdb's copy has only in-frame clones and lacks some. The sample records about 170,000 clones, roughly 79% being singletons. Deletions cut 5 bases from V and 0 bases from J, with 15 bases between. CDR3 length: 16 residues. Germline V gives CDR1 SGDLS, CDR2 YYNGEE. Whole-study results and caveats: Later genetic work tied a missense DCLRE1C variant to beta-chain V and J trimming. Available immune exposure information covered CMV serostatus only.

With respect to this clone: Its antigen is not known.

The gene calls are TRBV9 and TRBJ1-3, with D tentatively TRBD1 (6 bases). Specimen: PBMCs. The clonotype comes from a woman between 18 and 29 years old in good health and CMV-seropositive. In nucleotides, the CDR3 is TGTGCCAGCAGTATTTTGACAGGCGGCTCTGGAAACACCATATATTTT. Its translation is CASSILTGGSGNTIYF.